What follows are 13 T cell receptor beta chains derived from one specimen sequenced in a study of shared clonotypes between healthy human individuals. Method: immunoSEQ multiplex PCR; TCRdb's copy keeps in-frame clones and lacks some. The data contain more than 500,000 clones, around 95% of them seen just once; the ten biggest clones take up about 0.06%. Sequenced input: naive CD4+ T cells sorted from blood. Subset reported: CD45RA+ positively selected. The receptors come from a woman aged 30 to 39 in good health.

J is TRBJ2-7 and V is TRBV7-2; D not certain. Trimming stripped 1 base from V and 3 bases from J, with 4 bases between. The CDR3 totals 12 residues. The germline V gene encodes CDR1 SGHTA and CDR2 FQGNSA. CDR3 coding DNA: TGTGCCAGCAGCTTAGACCACTACGAGCAGTACTTC. Encoded protein: CASSLDHYEQYF.

The rearrangement joins TRBV5-6 to TRBJ2-7, with D possibly matching TRBD2 (6 bases). The CDR3 spans 14 residues. Trimming left V 3 bases short and J 2 bases short, with 12 bases between. Germline V CDR1 and CDR2: SGHDT, YYEEEE. The CDR3 DNA is TGTGCCAGCAGCTCAAGACTAGGAACCTACGAGCAGTACTTC. As protein: CASSSRLGTYEQYF.

This clone is a singleton in its sample. The chain joins TRBV10-3 to TRBJ2-7, with 10 bases aligning to TRBD2. V was pared by 0 bases and J by 4 bases, with 6 bases of the junction left unmatched. The germline gives CDR1 ENHRY, CDR2 SYGVKD. The CDR3 length is 16 residues. The DNA for the CDR3 is TGTGCCATCAGTGAGTCTAGCGGGAGGCGTTGGTACGAGCAGTACTTC. Its protein product is CAISESSGRRWYEQYF.

The CDR3: CASGTGNYGYTF. As DNA, the CDR3 is TGTGCCAGCGGGACGGGAAACTATGGCTACACCTTC. This chain uses TRBV27 with TRBJ1-2, with D perhaps TRBD1 (5 bases). Trimming removed 8 bases at V and 2 bases at J, with 9 bases between. CDR3 length: 12 residues. Per germline, CDR1 MNHEY and CDR2 SMNVEV (reference sequence).

The chain carries TRBV5-1 and TRBJ1-2; perhaps TRBD1 as D (5 bases). The germline gives CDR1 SGHRS, CDR2 YFSETQ. Trimming cost V 0 bases and J 9 bases, with 12 bases left between them. This CDR3 spans 13 amino acids. CDR3 residues: CASSLAPGKSYTF. Here the CDR3 DNA reads TGCGCCAGCAGCTTGGCTCCAGGGAAGAGCTACACCTTC.

The rearrangement joins TRBV27 to TRBJ2-1, with TRBD2 matching over 11 bases. Looked up from germline, CDR1 is MNHEY and CDR2 is SMNVEV (reference sequence). Germline trimming cut 5 bases from V and 3 bases from J; bases unmatched to any gene: 3. The CDR3 length is 15 residues. The DNA of the CDR3 is TGTGCCAGCAGTCTGGGACTAGCGGACTACAATGAGCAGTTCTTC. It yields the protein CASSLGLADYNEQFF.

The CDR3 DNA is TGTGCCAGCACGAGACTAGCGGGCTACGAGCAGTACTTC. As protein: CASTRLAGYEQYF. The chain uses TRBV5-8 and TRBJ2-7; 10 nucleotides match TRBD2. The CDR3 is made up of 13 amino acids. The germline CDR1 and CDR2 sequences are SGHTS and YDEGEE. V gave up 6 bases and J gave up 3 bases; unmatched junction bases: 3.

The chain links TRBV5-4 to TRBJ2-5; TRBD2 aligns across 10 bases. Germline assignment: CDR1 SGHNT and CDR2 YYREEE (reference sequence). The CDR3 extends over 17 amino acids. V was clipped by 1 base and J by 5 bases; unmatched bases: 11. The CDR3 loop reads CASSLTLLAGVEETQYF. The CDR3 DNA is TGTGCCAGCAGCTTGACCCTCCTAGCGGGAGTGGAGGAGACCCAGTACTTC.

V gene TRBV28 combines with J gene TRBJ2-4; 12 bases fit TRBD2. Germline assignment: CDR1 MDHEN and CDR2 SYDVKM. Losses at the gene ends were 1 base for V and 10 bases for J; bases not matched to a gene: 11. This CDR3 region has 17 residues. The CDR3 loop reads CASSLYLAGGPVGIQYF. The DNA of the CDR3 is TGTGCCAGCAGTTTATACCTAGCGGGAGGGCCAGTTGGTATTCAGTACTTC.

The chain has TRBV18 and TRBJ2-7; the match to TRBD1 covers 11 bases. CDR1 is KGHSH and CDR2 is LQKENI in the germline V gene. V trimming: 6 bases; J trimming: 4 bases; junction bases outside the gene matches: 14. This CDR3 spans 17 amino acids. CDR3 coding DNA: TGTGCCAGCTCGGCCGGACAGGGGGCGCCGGGGGGTTACGAGCAGTACTTC. Its protein product is CASSAGQGAPGGYEQYF.

V usage is TRBV2 and J usage is TRBJ1-4; 8 positions agree with TRBD1. This CDR3 is built from 15 residues. The trim removed 7 bases at V and 5 bases at J, leaving 9 bases unmatched. In germline, CDR1 is SNHLY, CDR2 FYNNEI. The CDR3 loop reads CASNLERTGNEKLFF. CDR3 coding DNA: TGTGCCAGCAATTTGGAAAGGACAGGGAATGAAAAACTGTTTTTT.

This chain uses TRBV5-6 with TRBJ2-3, with D possibly matching TRBD2 (5 bases). Trimming stripped 4 bases from V and 3 bases from J, with 21 bases between. The CDR3 has 17 amino acids. Germline loops: CDR1 SGHDT, CDR2 YYEEEE. The CDR3 DNA follows: TGTGCCAGCAGCCCCCCAGAAGCCCGGGGTGTTACAGATACGCAGTATTTT. It codes for CASSPPEARGVTDTQYF.

The chain combines TRBV7-8 with TRBJ2-7; D is unresolved. The CDR3 sequence is 15 residues long. Germline CDR1 is SGHVS and CDR2 is FQNEAQ. Trimming took off 2 bases at V and 2 bases at J, with 13 bases between the two ends. This CDR3 is CASSLKTVSAYEQYF. CDR3 DNA: TGTGCCAGCAGCTTAAAGACCGTCAGCGCCTACGAGCAGTACTTC.